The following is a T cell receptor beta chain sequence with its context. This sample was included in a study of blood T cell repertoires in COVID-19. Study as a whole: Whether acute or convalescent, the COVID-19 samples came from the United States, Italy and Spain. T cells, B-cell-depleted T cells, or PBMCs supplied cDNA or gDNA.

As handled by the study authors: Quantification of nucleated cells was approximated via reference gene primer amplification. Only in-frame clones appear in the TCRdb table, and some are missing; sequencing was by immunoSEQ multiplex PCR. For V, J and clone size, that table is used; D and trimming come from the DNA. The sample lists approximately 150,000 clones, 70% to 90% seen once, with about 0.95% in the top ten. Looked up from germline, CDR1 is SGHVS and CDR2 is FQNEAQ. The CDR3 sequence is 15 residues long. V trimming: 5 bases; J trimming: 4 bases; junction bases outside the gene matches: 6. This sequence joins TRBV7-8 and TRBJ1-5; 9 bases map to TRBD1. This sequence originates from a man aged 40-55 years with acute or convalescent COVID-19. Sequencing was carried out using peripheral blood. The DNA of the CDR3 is TGTGCCAGCAGCCGAGCCGGGACAGGGAATCAGCCCCAGCATTTT. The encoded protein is CASSRAGTGNQPQHF.